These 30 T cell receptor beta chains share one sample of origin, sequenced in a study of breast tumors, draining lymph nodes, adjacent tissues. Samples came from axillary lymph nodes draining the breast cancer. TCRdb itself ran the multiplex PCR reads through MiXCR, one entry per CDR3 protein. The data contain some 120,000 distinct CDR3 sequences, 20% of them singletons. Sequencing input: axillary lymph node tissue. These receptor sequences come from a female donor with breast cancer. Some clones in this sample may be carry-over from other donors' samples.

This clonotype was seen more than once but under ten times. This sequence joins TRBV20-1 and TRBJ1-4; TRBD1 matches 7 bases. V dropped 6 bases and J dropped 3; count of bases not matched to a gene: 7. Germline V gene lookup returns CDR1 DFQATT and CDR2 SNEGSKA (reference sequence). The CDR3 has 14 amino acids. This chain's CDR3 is CSASDRVSNEKLFF. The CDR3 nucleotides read TGCAGTGCAAGTGACAGGGTTTCTAATGAAAAACTGTTTTTT.

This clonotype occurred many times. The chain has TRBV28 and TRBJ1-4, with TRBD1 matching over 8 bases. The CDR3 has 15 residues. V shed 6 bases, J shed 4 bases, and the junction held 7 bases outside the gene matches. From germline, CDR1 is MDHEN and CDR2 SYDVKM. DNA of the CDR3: TGTGCCAGCAGCCTTCTACAGGGGGTTAATGAAAAACTGTTTTTT. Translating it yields CASSLLQGVNEKLFF.

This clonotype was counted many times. CDR3 residues: CAISGGGSTDTQYF. The CDR3 DNA reads TGTGCCATCAGTGGAGGGGGTAGCACAGATACGCAGTATTTT. The genes are TRBV10-3 and TRBJ2-3, with D perhaps TRBD1 (6 bases). V was cut by 4 bases and J by 0 bases, with 8 bases left in between. Germline V lookup: CDR1 ENHRY, CDR2 SYGVKD. This CDR3 is built from 14 residues.

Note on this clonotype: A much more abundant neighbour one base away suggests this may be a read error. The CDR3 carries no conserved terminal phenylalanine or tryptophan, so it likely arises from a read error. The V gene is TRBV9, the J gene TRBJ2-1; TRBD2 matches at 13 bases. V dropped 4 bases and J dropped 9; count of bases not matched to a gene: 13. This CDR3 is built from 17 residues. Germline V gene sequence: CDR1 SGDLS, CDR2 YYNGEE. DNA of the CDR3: TGTGCCAGCAGCCCGAGGCGGACTAGCGGGAGTCTAGGTGAGCAGTTCTCC. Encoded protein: CASSPRRTSGSLGEQFS.

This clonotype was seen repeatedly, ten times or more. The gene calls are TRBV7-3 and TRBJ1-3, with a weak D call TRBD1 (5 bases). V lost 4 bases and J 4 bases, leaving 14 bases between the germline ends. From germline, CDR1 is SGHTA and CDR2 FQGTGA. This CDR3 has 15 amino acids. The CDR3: CASSSDGGGGNTIYF. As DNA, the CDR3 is TGTGCCAGCAGCTCAGACGGGGGTGGAGGAAACACCATATATTTT.

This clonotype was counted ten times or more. CDR3 residues: CSARSGLAGTYEQYF. The DNA for the CDR3 is TGCAGTGCTAGATCGGGACTAGCGGGTACCTACGAGCAGTACTTC. The gene calls are TRBV20-1 and TRBJ2-7, with 12 nucleotides matching TRBD2. Germline CDR1 reads DFQATT; CDR2 reads SNEGSKA (reference sequence). The CDR3 contains 15 residues. The V gene end was trimmed by 2 bases and the J gene end by 2 bases; junction bases not matched to a gene: 4.

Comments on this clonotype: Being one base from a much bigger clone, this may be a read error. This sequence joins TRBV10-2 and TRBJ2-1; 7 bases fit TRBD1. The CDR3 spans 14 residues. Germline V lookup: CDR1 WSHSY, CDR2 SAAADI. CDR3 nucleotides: TGCGCCGGCAGTGACACAGGGGATAGGGATGAGCAGTTCTTC. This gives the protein CAGSDTGDRDEQFF.

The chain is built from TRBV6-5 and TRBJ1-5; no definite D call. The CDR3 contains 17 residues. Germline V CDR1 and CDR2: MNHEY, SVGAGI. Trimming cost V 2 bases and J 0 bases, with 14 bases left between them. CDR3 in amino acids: CASSYDTPVYSNQPQHF. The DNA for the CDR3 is TGTGCCAGCAGTTACGACACACCTGTTTATAGCAATCAGCCCCAGCATTTT.

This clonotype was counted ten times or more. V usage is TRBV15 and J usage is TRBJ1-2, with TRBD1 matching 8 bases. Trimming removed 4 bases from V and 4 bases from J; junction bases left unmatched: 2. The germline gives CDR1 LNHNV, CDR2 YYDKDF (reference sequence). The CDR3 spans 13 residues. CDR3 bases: TGTGCCACCAGCACGGACAGGGTCTATGGCTACACCTTC. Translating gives CATSTDRVYGYTF.

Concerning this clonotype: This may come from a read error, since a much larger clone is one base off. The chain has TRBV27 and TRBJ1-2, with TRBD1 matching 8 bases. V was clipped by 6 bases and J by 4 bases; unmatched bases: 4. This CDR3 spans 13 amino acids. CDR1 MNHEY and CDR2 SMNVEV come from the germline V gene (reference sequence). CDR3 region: CASRKQGGYGYTF. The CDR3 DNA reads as TGTGCCAGCAGGAAACAGGGGGGCTATGGCTACACCTTC.

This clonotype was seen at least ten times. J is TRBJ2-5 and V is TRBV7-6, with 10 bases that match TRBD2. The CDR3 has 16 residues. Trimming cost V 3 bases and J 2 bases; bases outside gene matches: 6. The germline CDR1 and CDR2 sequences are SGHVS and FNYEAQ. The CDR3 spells CASSFTASGGQETQYF. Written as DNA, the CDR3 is TGTGCCAGCAGCTTTACCGCTAGCGGGGGACAAGAGACCCAGTACTTC.

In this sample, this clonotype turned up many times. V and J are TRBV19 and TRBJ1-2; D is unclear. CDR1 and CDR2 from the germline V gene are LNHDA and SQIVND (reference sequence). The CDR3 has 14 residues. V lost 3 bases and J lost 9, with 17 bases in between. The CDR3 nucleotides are TGTGCCAGTAGTATCCCTCTGACCTTGGAGAGCTACACCTTC. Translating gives CASSIPLTLESYTF.

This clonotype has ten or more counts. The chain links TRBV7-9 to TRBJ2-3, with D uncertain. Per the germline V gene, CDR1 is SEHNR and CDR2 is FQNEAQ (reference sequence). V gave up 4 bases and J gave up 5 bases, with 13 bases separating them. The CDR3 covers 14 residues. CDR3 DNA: TGTGCCAGCAGCTCGGCTGGGTTTGGAGATACGCAGTATTTT. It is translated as CASSSAGFGDTQYF.

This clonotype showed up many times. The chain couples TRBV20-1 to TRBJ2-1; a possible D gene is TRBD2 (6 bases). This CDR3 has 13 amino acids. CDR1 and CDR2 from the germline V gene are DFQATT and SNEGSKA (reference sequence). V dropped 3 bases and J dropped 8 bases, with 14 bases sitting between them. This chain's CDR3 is CSARTGSQDEQFF. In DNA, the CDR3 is TGCAGTGCTAGGACCGGGAGTCAAGATGAGCAGTTCTTC.

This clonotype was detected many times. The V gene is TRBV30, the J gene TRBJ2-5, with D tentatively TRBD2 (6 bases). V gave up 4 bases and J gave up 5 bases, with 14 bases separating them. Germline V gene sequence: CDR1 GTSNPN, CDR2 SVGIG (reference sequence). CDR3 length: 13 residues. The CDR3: CAWTGGPGETQYF. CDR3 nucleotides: TGTGCCTGGACCGGAGGGCCGGGGGAGACCCAGTACTTC.

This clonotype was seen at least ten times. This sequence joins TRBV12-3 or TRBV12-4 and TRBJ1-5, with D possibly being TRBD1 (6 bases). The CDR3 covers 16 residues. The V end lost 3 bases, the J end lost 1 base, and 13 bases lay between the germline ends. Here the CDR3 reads CASSFRGGQSNQPQHF. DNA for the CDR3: TGTGCCAGCAGTTTTCGGGGGGGGCAGAGCAATCAGCCCCAGCATTTT.

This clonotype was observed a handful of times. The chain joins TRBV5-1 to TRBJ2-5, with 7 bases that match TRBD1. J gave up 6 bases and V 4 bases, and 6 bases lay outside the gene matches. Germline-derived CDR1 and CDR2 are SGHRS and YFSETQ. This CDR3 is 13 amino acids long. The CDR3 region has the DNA TGCGCCAGCAGCGCTGACAGGGACCAGACCCAGTACTTC. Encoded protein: CASSADRDQTQYF. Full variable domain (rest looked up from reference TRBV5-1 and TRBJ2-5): KAGVTQTPRYLIKTRGQQVTLSCSPISGHRSVSWYQQTPGQGLQFLFEYFSETQRNKGNFPGRFSGRQFSNSRSEMNVSTLELGDSALYLCASSADRDQTQYFGPGTRLLVL.

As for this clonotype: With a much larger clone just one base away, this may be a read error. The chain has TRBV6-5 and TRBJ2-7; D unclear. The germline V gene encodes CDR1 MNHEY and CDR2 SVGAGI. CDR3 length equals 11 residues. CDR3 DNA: TGTGCCAGCAGTACGAGGAGTGAGCAGTGCTTC. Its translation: CASSTRSEQCF.

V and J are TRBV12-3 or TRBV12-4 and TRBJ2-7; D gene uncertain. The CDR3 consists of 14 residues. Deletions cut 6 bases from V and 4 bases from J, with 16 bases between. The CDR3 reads CASSPGTPFYEQYF. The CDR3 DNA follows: TGTGCCAGCAGCCCCGGTACTCCCTTTTACGAGCAGTACTTC.

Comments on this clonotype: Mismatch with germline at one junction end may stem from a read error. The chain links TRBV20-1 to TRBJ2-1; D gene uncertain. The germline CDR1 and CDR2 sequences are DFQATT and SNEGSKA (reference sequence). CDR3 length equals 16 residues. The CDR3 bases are TGCAGTGCTCCAAAGACCGTTGCCACCTCCTACAATGAGCAGTCCTTC. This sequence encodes CSAPKTVATSYNEQSF.

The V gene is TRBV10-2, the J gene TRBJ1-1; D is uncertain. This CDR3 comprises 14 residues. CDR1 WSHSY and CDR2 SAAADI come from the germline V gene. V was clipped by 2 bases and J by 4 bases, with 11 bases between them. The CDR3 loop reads CASSERAGSTEAFF. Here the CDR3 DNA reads TGCGCCAGCAGTGAGAGGGCGGGGAGCACTGAAGCTTTCTTT.

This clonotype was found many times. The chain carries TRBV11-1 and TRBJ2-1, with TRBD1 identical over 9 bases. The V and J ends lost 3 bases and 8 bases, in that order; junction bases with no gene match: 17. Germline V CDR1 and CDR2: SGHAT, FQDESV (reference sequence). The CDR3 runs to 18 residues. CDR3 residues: CASSLGATQGANFYEQFF. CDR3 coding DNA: TGTGCCAGCAGCTTGGGGGCTACACAGGGGGCGAATTTCTATGAGCAGTTCTTC.

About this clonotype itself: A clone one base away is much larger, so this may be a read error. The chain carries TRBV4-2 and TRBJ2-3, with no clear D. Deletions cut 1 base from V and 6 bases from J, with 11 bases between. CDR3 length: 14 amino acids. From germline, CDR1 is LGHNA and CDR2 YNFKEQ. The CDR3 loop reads CASSQGSASDTQYF. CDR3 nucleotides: TGTGCCAGCAGCCAAGGTTCCGCTTCCGATACGCAGTATTTT.

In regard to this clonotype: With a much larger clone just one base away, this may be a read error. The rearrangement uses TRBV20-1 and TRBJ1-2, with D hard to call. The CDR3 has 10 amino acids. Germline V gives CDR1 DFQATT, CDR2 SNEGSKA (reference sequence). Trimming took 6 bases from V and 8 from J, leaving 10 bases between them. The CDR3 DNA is TGCAGTGCCCTGAGTCTGGGCTACACCTTC. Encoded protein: CSALSLGYTF.

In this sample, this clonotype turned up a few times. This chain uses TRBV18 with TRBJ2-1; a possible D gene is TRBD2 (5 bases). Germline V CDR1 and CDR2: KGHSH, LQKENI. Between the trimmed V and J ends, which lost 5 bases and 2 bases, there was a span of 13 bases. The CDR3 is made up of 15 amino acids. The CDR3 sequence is CASSGWELPYNEQFF. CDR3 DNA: TGTGCCAGCTCAGGGTGGGAGCTACCCTACAATGAGCAGTTCTTC.

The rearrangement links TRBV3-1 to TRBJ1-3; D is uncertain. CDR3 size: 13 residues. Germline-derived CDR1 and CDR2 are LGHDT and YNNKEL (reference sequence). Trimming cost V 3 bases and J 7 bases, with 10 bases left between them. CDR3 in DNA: TGTGCCAGCAGCCATGTTCCAGGTAACACCATATATTTT. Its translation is CASSHVPGNTIYF.

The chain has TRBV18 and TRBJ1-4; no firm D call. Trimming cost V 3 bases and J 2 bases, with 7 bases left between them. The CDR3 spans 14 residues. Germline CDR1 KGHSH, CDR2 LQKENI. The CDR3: CASSPTSTNEKLFF. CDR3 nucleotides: TGTGCCAGCTCACCGACATCGACTAATGAAAAACTGTTTTTT.

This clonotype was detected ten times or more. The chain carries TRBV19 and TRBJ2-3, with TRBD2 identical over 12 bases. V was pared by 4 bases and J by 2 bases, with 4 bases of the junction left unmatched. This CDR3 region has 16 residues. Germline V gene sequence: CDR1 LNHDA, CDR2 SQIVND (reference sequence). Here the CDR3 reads CASSKLAGGSTDTQYF. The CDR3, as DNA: TGTGCCAGTAGTAAGCTAGCGGGAGGGTCCACAGATACGCAGTATTTT.

The CDR3 is CASRELARYTGELFF. The CDR3 region has the DNA TGTGCCAGCAGAGAACTAGCGAGGTACACCGGGGAGCTGTTTTTT. The J gene is TRBJ2-2, the V gene TRBV6-2 or TRBV6-3; TRBD2 matches at 7 bases. The CDR3 consists of 15 residues. Unmatched junction bases numbered 7, after V lost 6 bases and J lost 3 bases. Germline CDR1 reads MNHEY; CDR2 reads SVGEGT.

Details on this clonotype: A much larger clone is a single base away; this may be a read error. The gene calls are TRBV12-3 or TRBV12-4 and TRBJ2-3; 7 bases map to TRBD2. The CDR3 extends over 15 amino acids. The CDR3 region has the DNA TGTACCAGCAGTTTCGGCGGGAGTGGCCCAGATACGCAGTATTTT. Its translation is CTSSFGGSGPDTQYF.